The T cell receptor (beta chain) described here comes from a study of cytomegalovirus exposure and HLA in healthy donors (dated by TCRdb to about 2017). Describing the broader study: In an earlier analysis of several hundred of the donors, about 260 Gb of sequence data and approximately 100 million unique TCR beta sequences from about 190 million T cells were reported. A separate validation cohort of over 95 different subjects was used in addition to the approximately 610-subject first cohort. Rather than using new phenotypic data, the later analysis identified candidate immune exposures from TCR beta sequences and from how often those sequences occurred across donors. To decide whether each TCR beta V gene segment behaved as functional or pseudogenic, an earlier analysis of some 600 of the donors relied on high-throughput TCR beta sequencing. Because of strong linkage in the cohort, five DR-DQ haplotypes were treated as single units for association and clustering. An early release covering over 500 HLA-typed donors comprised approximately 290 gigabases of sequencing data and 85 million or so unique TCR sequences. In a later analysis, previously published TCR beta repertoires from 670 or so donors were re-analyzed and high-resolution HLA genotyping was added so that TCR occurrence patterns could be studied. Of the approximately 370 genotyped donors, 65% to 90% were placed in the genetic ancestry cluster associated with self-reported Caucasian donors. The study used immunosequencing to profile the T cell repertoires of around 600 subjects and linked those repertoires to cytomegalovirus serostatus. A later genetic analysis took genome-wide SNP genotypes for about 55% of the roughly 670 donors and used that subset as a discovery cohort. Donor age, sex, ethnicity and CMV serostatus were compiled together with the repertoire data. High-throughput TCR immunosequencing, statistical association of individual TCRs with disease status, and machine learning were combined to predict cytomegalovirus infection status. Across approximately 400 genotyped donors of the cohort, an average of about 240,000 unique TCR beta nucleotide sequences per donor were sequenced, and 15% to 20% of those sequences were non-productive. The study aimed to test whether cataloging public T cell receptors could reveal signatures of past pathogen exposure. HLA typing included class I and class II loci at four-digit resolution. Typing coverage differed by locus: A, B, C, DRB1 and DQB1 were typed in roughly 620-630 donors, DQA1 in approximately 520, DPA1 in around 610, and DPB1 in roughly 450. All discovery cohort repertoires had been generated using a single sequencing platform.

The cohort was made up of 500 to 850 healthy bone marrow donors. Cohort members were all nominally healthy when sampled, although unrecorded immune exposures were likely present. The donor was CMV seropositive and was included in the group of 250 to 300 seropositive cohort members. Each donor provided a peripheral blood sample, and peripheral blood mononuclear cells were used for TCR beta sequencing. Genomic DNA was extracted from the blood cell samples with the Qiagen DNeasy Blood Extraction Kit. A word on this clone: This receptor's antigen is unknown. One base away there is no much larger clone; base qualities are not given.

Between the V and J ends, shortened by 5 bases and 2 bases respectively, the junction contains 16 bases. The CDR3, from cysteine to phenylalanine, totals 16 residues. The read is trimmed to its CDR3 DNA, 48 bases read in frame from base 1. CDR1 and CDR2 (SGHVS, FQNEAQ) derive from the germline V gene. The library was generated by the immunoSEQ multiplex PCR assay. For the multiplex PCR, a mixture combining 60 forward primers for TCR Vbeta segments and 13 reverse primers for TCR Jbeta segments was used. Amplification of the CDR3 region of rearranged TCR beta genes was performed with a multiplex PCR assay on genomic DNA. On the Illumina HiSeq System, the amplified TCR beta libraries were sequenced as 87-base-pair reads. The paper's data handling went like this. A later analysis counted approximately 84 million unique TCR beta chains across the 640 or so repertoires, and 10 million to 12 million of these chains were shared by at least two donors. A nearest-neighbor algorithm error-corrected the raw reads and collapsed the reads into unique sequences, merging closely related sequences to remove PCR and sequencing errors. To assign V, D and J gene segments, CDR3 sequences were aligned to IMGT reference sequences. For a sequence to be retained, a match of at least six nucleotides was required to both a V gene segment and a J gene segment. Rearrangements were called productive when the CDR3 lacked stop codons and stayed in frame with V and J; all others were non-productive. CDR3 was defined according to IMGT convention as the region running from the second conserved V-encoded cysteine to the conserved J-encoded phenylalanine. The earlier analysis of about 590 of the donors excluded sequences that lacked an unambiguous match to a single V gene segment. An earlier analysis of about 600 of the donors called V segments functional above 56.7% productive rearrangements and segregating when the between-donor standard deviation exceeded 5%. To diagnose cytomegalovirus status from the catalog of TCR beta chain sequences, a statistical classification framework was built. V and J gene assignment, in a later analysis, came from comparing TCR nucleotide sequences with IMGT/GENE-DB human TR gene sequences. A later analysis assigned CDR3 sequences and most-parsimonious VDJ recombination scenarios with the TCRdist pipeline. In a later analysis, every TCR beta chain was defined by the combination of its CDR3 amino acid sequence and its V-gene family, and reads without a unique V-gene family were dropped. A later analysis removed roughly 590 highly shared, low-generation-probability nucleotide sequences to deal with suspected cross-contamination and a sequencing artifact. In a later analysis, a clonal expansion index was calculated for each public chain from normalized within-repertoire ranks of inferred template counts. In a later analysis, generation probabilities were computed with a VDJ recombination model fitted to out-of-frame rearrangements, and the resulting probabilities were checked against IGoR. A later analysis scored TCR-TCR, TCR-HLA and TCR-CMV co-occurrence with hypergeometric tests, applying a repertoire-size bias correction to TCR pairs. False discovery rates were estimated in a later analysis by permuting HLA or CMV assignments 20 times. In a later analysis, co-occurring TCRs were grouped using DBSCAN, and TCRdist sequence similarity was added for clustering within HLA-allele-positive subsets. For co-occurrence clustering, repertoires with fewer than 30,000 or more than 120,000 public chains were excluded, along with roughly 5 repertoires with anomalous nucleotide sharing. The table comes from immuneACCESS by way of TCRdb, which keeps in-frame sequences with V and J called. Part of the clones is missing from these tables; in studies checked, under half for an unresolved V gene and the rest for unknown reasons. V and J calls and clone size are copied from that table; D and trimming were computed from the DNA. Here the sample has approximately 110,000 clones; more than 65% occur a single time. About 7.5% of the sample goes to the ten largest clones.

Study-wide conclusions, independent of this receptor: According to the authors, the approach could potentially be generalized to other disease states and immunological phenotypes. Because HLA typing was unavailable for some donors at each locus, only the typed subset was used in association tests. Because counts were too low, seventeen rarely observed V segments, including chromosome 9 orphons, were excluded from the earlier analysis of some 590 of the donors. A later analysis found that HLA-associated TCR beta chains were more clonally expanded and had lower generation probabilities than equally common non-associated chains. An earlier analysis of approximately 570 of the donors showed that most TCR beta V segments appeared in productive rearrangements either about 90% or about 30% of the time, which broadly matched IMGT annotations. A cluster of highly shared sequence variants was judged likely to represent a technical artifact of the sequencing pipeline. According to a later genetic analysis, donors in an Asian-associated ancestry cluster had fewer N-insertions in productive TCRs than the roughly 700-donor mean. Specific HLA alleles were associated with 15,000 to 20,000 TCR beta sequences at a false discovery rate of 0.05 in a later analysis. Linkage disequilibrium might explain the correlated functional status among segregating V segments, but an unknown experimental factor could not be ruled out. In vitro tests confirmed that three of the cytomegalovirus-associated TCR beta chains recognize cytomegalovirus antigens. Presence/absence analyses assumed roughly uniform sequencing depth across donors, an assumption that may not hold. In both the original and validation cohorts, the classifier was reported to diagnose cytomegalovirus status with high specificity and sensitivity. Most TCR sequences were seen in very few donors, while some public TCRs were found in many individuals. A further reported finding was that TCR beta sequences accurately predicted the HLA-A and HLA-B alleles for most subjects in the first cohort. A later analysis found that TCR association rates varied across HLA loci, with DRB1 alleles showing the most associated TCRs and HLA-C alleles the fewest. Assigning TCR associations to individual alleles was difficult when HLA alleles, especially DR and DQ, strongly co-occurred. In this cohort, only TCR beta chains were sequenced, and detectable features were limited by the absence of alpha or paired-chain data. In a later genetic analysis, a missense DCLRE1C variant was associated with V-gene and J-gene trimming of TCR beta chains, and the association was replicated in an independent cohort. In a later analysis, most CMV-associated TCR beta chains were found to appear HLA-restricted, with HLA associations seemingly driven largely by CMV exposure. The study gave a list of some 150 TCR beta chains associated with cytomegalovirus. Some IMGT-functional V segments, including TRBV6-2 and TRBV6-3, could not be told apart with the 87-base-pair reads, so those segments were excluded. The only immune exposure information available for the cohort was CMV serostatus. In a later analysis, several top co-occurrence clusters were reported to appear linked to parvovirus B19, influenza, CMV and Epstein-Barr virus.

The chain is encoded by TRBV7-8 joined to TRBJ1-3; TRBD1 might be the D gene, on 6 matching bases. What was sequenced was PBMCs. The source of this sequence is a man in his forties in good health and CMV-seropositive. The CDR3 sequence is CASSPPGWGPGNTIYF. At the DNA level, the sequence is TGTGCCAGCAGCCCCCCCGGCTGGGGGCCTGGAAACACCATATATTTT.